A single sample is the source of the 27 T cell receptor beta chains below, sequenced in a study of blood T cell repertoires in COVID-19. The table came from immunoSEQ multiplex PCR; TCRdb's copy has only in-frame clones and leaves some out. This table has about 80,000 clones, roughly 80% appearing once. The sequenced material came from peripheral blood. The origin of the receptors is a woman aged 70 to 79 with acute or convalescent COVID-19.

This clone appeared a few times. V is TRBV5-3 and J is TRBJ1-5; D is unresolved. Being an ORF, TRBV5-3 has a function that is uncertain. The CDR3 is 16 amino acids. V was pared by 4 bases and J by 6 bases, with 20 bases between. For the CDR3, the DNA is TGTGCCAGAAGCCGAGGGATAGGGTTCTCGGGTCAGCCCCAGCATTTT. Protein: CARSRGIGFSGQPQHF.

V and J are TRBV10-3 and TRBJ2-1, with 8 bases matching TRBD1. The ends lost 2 bases at V and 8 bases at J; junction bases unmatched: 11. Germline values: CDR1 ENHRY, CDR2 SYGVKD. The CDR3 spans 16 residues. The CDR3 nucleotides are TGTGCCATCAGTGAGATCGGACAGGGAAGGGGCGATGAGCAGTTCTTC. Protein sequence: CAISEIGQGRGDEQFF.

The genes are TRBV19 and TRBJ2-6; D call uncertain. The V gene lost 5 bases and the J gene lost 4 bases, with 6 bases spanning the gap. This CDR3 is built from 13 residues. Per the germline V gene, CDR1 is LNHDA and CDR2 is SQIVND (reference sequence). The CDR3 DNA reads TGTGCCAGTAGTCCCACAGGGGCCAACGTCCTGACTTTC. As protein: CASSPTGANVLTF. The variable domain in full, with the rest retrieved from reference TRBV19 and TRBJ2-6, is DGGITQSPKYLFRKEGQNVTLSCEQNLNHDAMYWYRQDPGQGLRLIYYSQIVNDFQKGDIAEGYSVSREKKESFPLTVTSAQKNPTAFYLCASSPTGANVLTFGAGSRLTVL.

The chain links TRBV14 to TRBJ2-1; TRBD2 matches at 9 bases. CDR1 SGHDN and CDR2 FVKESK come from the germline V gene. CDR3 length equals 15 residues. V was pared by 4 bases and J by 9 bases, with 10 bases of the junction left unmatched. The CDR3 sequence: CASSPRLAEISEQFF. CDR3 bases: TGTGCCAGCAGCCCCCGACTAGCGGAGATCAGTGAGCAGTTCTTC.

The chain links TRBV10-2 to TRBJ1-1, with 9 bases that match TRBD1. The germline V gene has CDR1 WSHSY and CDR2 SAAADI. The CDR3 runs to 14 residues. Germline trimming cut 6 bases from V and 4 bases from J; bases unmatched to any gene: 6. The CDR3 is CASSLGTGSTEAFF. The CDR3 bases are TGCGCCAGCAGCTTGGGGACAGGGAGCACTGAAGCTTTCTTT.

The chain joins TRBV7-8 to TRBJ2-3; 11 nucleotides align to TRBD2. The V and J ends lost 5 bases and 2 bases, in that order; junction bases with no gene match: 21. This CDR3 has 21 amino acids. Germline V gene data show CDR1 as SGHVS and CDR2 as FQNEAQ. The chain's CDR3 is CASSRFKLRGPTSGDTDTQYF. The CDR3 nucleotides are TGTGCCAGCAGCCGCTTCAAGCTTCGGGGCCCGACTAGCGGGGACACAGATACGCAGTATTTT. Supplemented by reference TRBV7-8 and TRBJ2-3, the full variable domain reads GAGVSQSPRYKVAKRGQDVALRCDPISGHVSLFWYQQALGQGPEFLTYFQNEAQLDKSGLPSDRFFAERPEGSVSTLKIQRTQQEDSAVYLCASSRFKLRGPTSGDTDTQYFGPGTRLTVL.

The J gene is TRBJ2-3, the V gene TRBV7-2; TRBD1 aligns across 9 bases. V dropped 1 base and J dropped 4; count of bases not matched to a gene: 6. Germline V gene sequence: CDR1 SGHTA, CDR2 FQGNSA. This CDR3 comprises 16 residues. CDR3 sequence: CASSLVGTGRPDTQYF. Here the CDR3 DNA reads TGTGCCAGCAGCTTAGTCGGGACAGGGAGGCCAGATACGCAGTATTTT. The full variable domain, in which reference TRBV7-2 and TRBJ2-3 provide the parts outside the CDR3, is GAGVSQSPSNKVTEKGKDVELRCDPISGHTALYWYRQSLGQGLEFLIYFQGNSAPDKSGLPSDRFSAERTGGSVSTLTIQRTQQEDSAVYLCASSLVGTGRPDTQYFGPGTRLTVL.

This clone was counted only a few times. The gene calls are TRBV28 and TRBJ2-1, with TRBD2 matching over 8 bases. From germline, CDR1 is MDHEN and CDR2 SYDVKM. Unmatched junction bases numbered 11, after V lost 5 bases and J lost 5 bases. The CDR3 is 16 amino acids. The CDR3 DNA is TGTGCCAGCAGTACCCGAGTAGCGGGGCCTAACAATGAGCAGTTCTTC. Protein product: CASSTRVAGPNNEQFF.

The chain combines TRBV6-5 with TRBJ2-7; 7 bases align to TRBD1. CDR3 length: 14 residues. The germline V gene encodes CDR1 MNHEY and CDR2 SVGAGI. With V trimmed by 7 bases and J by 3 bases, 9 bases remained unmatched. The CDR3 sequence: CASIFSTGFYEQYF. As DNA, the CDR3 is TGTGCCAGCATCTTCTCGACAGGGTTCTACGAGCAGTACTTC.

This clone was seen once. The rearrangement uses TRBV4-2 and TRBJ2-2; 8 bases map to TRBD2. The CDR3 spans 16 residues. In germline, CDR1 is LGHNA, CDR2 YNFKEQ. Germline trimming cut 1 base from V and 0 bases from J; bases unmatched to any gene: 1. Written as DNA, the CDR3 is TGTGCCAGCAGCCAAGTACTAGCGGCGAACACCGGGGAGCTGTTTTTT. This codes for CASSQVLAANTGELFF.

The V gene is TRBV7-9, the J gene TRBJ1-2; the D gene is possibly TRBD1 (5 bases). Trimming took 4 bases from V and 6 from J, leaving 12 bases between them. CDR3 size: 13 residues. CDR1 SEHNR and CDR2 FQNEAQ come from the germline V gene (reference sequence). The CDR3 DNA reads as TGTGCCAGCAGCTCCTATAAGACAGATGGCTACACCTTC. It translates to CASSSYKTDGYTF. The entire variable domain, with the rest obtained from reference TRBV7-9 and TRBJ1-2, is as follows: DTGVSQNPRHKITKRGQNVTFRCDPISEHNRLYWYRQTLGQGPEFLTYFQNEAQLEKSRLLSDRFSAERPKGSFSTLEIQRTEQGDSAMYLCASSSYKTDGYTFGSGTRLTVV.

The chain recombines TRBV6-1 with TRBJ1-5; D is undetermined. The CDR3 is 14 amino acids. Germline V gives CDR1 MNHNS, CDR2 SASEGT. Trimming stripped 2 bases from V and 6 bases from J, with 11 bases between. Here the CDR3 reads CASSESVGFQPQHF. CDR3 bases: TGTGCCAGCAGTGAAAGTGTCGGGTTTCAGCCCCAGCATTTT.

The V gene is TRBV2, the J gene TRBJ1-5; weak D call: TRBD1 (6 bases). CDR1 SNHLY and CDR2 FYNNEI come from the germline V gene. CDR3 length: 13 amino acids. The V end was cut by 5 bases, the J end by 5 bases, with 10 bases between. CDR3 residues: CASSSNRDQPQHF. Here the CDR3 DNA reads TGTGCCAGCAGTAGCAACAGGGATCAGCCCCAGCATTTT.

The chain carries TRBV5-1 and TRBJ2-3, with D possibly matching TRBD1 (6 bases). CDR1 and CDR2 from the germline V gene are SGHRS and YFSETQ. The CDR3 is 15 amino acids. V was trimmed by 2 bases and J by 0 bases, leaving 10 bases between them. The CDR3 loop reads CASSFVGQSTDTQYF. Written as DNA, the CDR3 is TGCGCCAGCAGCTTCGTCGGACAGAGCACAGATACGCAGTATTTT. Using reference TRBV5-1 and TRBJ2-3 for the parts outside the CDR3, the full variable domain is KAGVTQTPRYLIKTRGQQVTLSCSPISGHRSVSWYQQTPGQGLQFLFEYFSETQRNKGNFPGRFSGRQFSNSRSEMNVSTLELGDSALYLCASSFVGQSTDTQYFGPGTRLTVL.

V is TRBV6-1 and J is TRBJ1-2; D is unresolved. Germline V lookup: CDR1 MNHNS, CDR2 SASEGT. Deletions cut 2 bases from V and 5 bases from J, with 6 bases between. The CDR3 spans 12 residues. The CDR3 loop reads CASSEQEYGYTF. The CDR3 DNA reads as TGTGCCAGCAGTGAACAAGAGTATGGCTACACCTTC.

The rearrangement joins TRBV5-1 to TRBJ2-7; D might be TRBD2 (6 bases). This CDR3 is 13 amino acids long. Trimming pared 5 bases from V and 2 bases from J, leaving 11 bases between. Looked up from germline, CDR1 is SGHRS and CDR2 is YFSETQ. CDR3 nucleotide sequence: TGCGCCAGCAGTCGGGGAGGCGCCTACGAGCAGTACTTC. Its protein product is CASSRGGAYEQYF.

V and J are TRBV12-3 or TRBV12-4 and TRBJ1-2; TRBD1 is a possible D gene (5 bases). The CDR3 covers 13 residues. Trimming shortened V by 6 bases and J by 4 bases, and 12 bases separated the two germline ends. The CDR3 reads CASSPDSTYGYTF. CDR3 bases: TGTGCCAGCAGCCCTGACAGCACCTATGGCTACACCTTC.

V usage is TRBV29-1 and J usage is TRBJ2-1; tentatively, D is TRBD1 (6 bases). CDR1 and CDR2 (germline): SQVTM, ANQGSEA. The CDR3 length is 17 residues. V was cut by 3 bases and J by 2 bases, with 20 bases left in between. The CDR3 nucleotides read TGCAGCGTTGAGGTTGTCGGGCAGGGGAACGCCTACAATGAGCAGTTCTTC. Translated, it gives CSVEVVGQGNAYNEQFF.

The chain employs TRBV10-3 and TRBJ2-1; 14 nucleotides agree with TRBD2. The CDR3 spans 22 residues. V was pared by 3 bases and J by 4 bases, with 20 bases of the junction left unmatched. Germline CDR1 and CDR2: ENHRY and SYGVKD. The CDR3 bases are TGTGCCATCAGTGACCCCCCGGGAAAGGGGGGACTAGCGGGAGTGGAGTACAATGAGCAGTTCTTC. It yields the protein CAISDPPGKGGLAGVEYNEQFF.

This rearrangement joins TRBV28 to TRBJ1-2; 7 bases match TRBD1. Looked up from germline, CDR1 is MDHEN and CDR2 is SYDVKM. The CDR3 is 12 residues long. Trimming removed 11 bases from V and 0 bases from J; junction bases left unmatched: 3. The CDR3 region has the DNA TGTGCCGCCCAGGGGGCTAACTATGGCTACACCTTC. Its translation: CAAQGANYGYTF.

Only a few counts were recorded for this clone. The rearrangement joins TRBV7-9 to TRBJ1-2, with D maybe TRBD1 (5 bases). The CDR3 covers 14 residues. V lost 6 bases and J 2 bases, leaving 13 bases between the germline ends. Germline CDR1 is SEHNR and CDR2 is FQNEAQ (reference sequence). In DNA, the CDR3 is TGTGCCAGCAGATTGGGGGGATTAAACTATGGCTACACCTTC. This encodes CASRLGGLNYGYTF.

The rearrangement uses TRBV3-1 (or the pseudogene TRBV3-2) and TRBJ2-1, with 13 bases that match TRBD2. Germline CDR1 LGHDT, CDR2 YNNKEL (reference sequence). J lost 5 bases, V lost 7 bases, and 5 bases had no gene match. This CDR3 contains 15 residues. In nucleotides, the CDR3 is TGTGCCAGCACCCCGGGACTAGCGGGAAACAATGAGCAGTTCTTC. It translates to CASTPGLAGNNEQFF.

A few counts support this clone. The J gene is TRBJ2-3, the V gene TRBV12-3 or TRBV12-4; unclear D gene. Trimming pared 6 bases from V and 2 bases from J, leaving 3 bases between. CDR3 length: 11 residues. CDR3 protein: CASSLTDTQYF. DNA of the CDR3: TGTGCCAGCAGCCTCACAGATACGCAGTATTTT.

This clone appeared once. The chain couples TRBV6-1 to TRBJ2-7, with D possibly matching TRBD2 (6 bases). CDR1 is MNHNS and CDR2 is SASEGT in the germline V gene. Deletions cut 1 base from V and 2 bases from J, with 24 bases between. This CDR3 has 19 residues. The DNA for the CDR3 is TGTGCCAGCAGTGAAGGTAGATGGGGAACCGGGACTCAACCCTACGAGCAGTACTTC. Residues: CASSEGRWGTGTQPYEQYF.

V is TRBV4-1 and J is TRBJ2-1; TRBD2 matches at 7 bases. Germline trimming cut 1 base from V and 3 bases from J; bases unmatched to any gene: 6. Germline V gene data show CDR1 as MGHRA and CDR2 as YSYEKL. The CDR3 extends over 16 amino acids. The CDR3 DNA reads TGCGCCAGCAGCCAAGCTTCCGGGACTAACTACAATGAGCAGTTCTTC. Its translation: CASSQASGTNYNEQFF.

V usage is TRBV6-5 and J usage is TRBJ2-1, with 10 bases aligning to TRBD2. This CDR3 is 14 amino acids long. The trim removed 6 bases at V and 4 bases at J, leaving 3 bases unmatched. Germline values: CDR1 MNHEY, CDR2 SVGAGI. The CDR3 DNA is TGTGCCAGCAGAAAGCGGGAGGGATACAATGAGCAGTTCTTC. Encoded protein: CASRKREGYNEQFF.

The chain links TRBV24-1 to TRBJ1-2; 9 nucleotides align to TRBD1. J was trimmed by 1 base and V by 3 bases; bases with no gene match: 8. CDR3 size: 17 residues. In germline, CDR1 is KGHDR, CDR2 SFDVKD. CDR3 bases: TGTGCCACCAGTGATCCCGTTGGACAGGGGAATAACTATGGCTACACCTTC. As protein: CATSDPVGQGNNYGYTF.